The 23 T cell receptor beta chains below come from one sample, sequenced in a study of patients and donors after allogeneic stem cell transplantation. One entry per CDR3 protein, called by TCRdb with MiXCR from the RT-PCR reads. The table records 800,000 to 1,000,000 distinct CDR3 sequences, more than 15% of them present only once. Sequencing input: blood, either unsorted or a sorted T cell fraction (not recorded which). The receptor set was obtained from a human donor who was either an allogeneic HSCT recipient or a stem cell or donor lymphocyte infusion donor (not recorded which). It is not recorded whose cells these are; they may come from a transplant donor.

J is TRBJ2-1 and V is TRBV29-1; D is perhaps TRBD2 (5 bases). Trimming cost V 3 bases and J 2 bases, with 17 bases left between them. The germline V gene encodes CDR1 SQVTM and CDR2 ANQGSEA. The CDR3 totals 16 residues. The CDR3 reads CSVDLSGLSPYNEQFF. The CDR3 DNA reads TGCAGCGTTGATCTTTCGGGGTTATCCCCCTACAATGAGCAGTTCTTC.

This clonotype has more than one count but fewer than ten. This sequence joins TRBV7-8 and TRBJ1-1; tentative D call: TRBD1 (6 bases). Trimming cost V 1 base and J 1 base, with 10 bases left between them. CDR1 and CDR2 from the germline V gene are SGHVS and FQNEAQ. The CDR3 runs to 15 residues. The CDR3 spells CASSLGGGPNTEAFF. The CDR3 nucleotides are TGTGCCAGCAGCTTAGGAGGGGGACCGAACACTGAAGCTTTCTTT.

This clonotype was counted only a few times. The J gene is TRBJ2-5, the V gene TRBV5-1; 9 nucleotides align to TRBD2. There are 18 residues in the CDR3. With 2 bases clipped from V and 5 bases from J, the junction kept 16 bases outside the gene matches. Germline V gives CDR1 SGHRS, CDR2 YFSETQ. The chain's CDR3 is CASSFGAGGTSGGETQYF. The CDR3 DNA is TGCGCCAGCAGCTTCGGCGCGGGAGGGACCTCAGGCGGGGAGACCCAGTACTTC.

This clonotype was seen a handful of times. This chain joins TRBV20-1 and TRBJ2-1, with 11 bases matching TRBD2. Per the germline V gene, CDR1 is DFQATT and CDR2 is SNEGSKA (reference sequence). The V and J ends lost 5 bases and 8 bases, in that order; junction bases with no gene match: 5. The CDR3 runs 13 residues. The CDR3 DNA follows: TGCAGTGCTCCCGGGACTAGCGGCCATGAGCAGTTCTTC. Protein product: CSAPGTSGHEQFF.

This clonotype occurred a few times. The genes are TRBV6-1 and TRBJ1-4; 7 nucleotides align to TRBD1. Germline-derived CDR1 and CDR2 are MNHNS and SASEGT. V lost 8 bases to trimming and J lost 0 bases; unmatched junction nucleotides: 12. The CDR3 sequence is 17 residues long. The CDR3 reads CASRSGTVGATNEKLFF. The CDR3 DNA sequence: TGTGCCAGCCGGTCCGGGACAGTAGGAGCAACTAATGAAAAACTGTTTTTT.

The CDR3 nucleotides are TGTGCCAGCAGGTCCACGGCGGCGCGTAGCAATCAGCCCCAGCATTTT. Its protein is CASRSTAARSNQPQHF. The chain combines TRBV2 with TRBJ1-5; D remains unclear. The ends were cut back, 6 bases at V and 0 bases at J, with 15 bases in the middle. This CDR3 spans 16 amino acids. Germline CDR1 reads SNHLY; CDR2 reads FYNNEI.

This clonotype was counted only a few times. CDR3 nucleotide sequence: TGTGCCAGCAGCCCCGGGCCCGGGGGGACTGGAAACACCATATATTTT. Translated, it gives CASSPGPGGTGNTIYF. The chain links TRBV11-2 to TRBJ1-3; D is perhaps TRBD1 (5 bases). Per the germline V gene, CDR1 is SGHAT and CDR2 is FQNNGV. Between the trimmed V and J ends, which lost 5 bases and 2 bases, there was a span of 16 bases. The length of the CDR3 is 16 residues.

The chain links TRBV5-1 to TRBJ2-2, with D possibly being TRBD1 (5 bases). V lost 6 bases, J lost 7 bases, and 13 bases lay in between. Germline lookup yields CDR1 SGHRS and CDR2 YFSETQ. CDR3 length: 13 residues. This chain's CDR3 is CASKGQGSGELFF. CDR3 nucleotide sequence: TGCGCCAGCAAAGGGCAGGGAAGCGGGGAGCTGTTTTTT.

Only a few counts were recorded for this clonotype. CDR3 sequence reads: CASRTPSGGGGHGYTF. In DNA, the CDR3 is TGTGCCAGCAGGACACCGTCAGGGGGCGGAGGACATGGCTACACCTTC. The chain carries TRBV6-4 and TRBJ1-2; 8 nucleotides align to TRBD1. This CDR3 has 16 residues. The J segment lost 6 bases and the V segment lost 6 bases, leaving 15 bases of the junction unmatched. Per the germline V gene, CDR1 is MRHNA and CDR2 is SNTAGT.

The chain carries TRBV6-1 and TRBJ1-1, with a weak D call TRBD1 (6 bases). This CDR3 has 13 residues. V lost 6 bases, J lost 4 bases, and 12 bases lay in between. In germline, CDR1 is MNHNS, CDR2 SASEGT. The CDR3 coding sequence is TGTGCCAGCAGGACCAGGGGTGGCACTGAAGCTTTCTTT. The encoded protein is CASRTRGGTEAFF.

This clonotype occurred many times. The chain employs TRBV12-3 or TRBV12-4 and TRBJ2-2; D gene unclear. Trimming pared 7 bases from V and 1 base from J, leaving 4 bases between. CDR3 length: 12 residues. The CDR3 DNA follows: TGTGCCAGCACCCTGAACACCGGGGAGCTGTTTTTT. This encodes CASTLNTGELFF.

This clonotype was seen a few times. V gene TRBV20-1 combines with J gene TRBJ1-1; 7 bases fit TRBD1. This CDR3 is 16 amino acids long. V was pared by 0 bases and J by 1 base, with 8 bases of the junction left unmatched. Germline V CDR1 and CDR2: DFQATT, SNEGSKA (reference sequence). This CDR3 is CSARDWAGGGNTEAFF. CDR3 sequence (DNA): TGCAGTGCTAGAGATTGGGCAGGGGGGGGGAACACTGAAGCTTTCTTT.

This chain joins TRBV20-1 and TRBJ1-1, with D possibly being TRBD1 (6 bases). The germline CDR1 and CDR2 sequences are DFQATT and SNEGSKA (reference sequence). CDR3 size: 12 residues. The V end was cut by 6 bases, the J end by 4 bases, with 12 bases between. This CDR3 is CSAETGTTEAFF. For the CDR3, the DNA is TGCAGTGCCGAAACAGGGACCACTGAAGCTTTCTTT.

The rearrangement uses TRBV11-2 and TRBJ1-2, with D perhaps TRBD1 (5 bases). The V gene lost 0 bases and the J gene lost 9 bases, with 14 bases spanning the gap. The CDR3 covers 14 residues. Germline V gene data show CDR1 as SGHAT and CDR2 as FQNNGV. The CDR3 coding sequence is TGTGCCAGCAGCTTAGATCCGGGGGAGCGACGCTACACCTTC. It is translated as CASSLDPGERRYTF.

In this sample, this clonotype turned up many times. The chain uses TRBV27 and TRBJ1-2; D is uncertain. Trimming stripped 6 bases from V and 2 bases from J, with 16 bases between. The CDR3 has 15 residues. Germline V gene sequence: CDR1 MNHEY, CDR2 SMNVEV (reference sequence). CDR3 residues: CASSQNDENNYGYTF. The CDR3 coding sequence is TGTGCCAGCAGCCAAAACGATGAAAACAACTATGGCTACACCTTC.

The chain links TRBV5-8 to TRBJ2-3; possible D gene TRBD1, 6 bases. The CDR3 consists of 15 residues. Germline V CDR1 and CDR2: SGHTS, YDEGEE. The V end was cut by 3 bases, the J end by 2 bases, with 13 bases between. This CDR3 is CASSSSTGVTDTQYF. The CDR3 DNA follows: TGTGCCAGCAGCTCATCGACAGGTGTCACAGATACGCAGTATTTT. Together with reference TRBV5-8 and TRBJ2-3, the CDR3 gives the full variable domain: EAGVTQSPTHLIKTRGQQATLRCSPISGHTSVYWYQQALGLGLQFLLWYDEGEERNRGNFPPRFSGRQFPNYSSELNVNALELEDSALYLCASSSSTGVTDTQYFGPGTRLTVL.

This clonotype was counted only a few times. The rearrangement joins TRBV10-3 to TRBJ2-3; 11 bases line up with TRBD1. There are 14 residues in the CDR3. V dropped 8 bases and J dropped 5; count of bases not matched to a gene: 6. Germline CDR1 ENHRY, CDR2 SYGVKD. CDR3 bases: TGTGCCATCGCGGGGGACAGGGGGAAAGATACGCAGTATTTT. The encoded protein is CAIAGDRGKDTQYF.

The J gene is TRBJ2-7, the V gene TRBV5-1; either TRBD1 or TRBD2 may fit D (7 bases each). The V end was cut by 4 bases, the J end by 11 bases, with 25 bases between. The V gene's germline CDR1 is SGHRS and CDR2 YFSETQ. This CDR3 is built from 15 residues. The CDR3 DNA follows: TGCGCCAGCAGCCCGGGAGGTGGACAGGAAGGGGTAAAGTACTTC. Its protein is CASSPGGGQEGVKYF.

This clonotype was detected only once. The CDR3 nucleotides are TGTGCCAGCTACGACTGGATCTACGAGCAGTACTTC. Residues: CASYDWIYEQYF. V is TRBV6-6 and J is TRBJ2-7; D is ambiguous. The CDR3 has 12 amino acids. Germline CDR1 is MNHNY and CDR2 is SVGAGI (reference sequence). V was cut by 8 bases and J by 3 bases, with 11 bases left in between.

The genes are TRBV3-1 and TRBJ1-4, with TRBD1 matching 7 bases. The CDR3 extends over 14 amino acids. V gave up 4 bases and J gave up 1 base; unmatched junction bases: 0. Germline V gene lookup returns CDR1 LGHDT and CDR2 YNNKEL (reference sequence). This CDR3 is CASSRQGTNEKLFF. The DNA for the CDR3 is TGTGCCAGCAGCCGACAGGGAACTAATGAAAAACTGTTTTTT.

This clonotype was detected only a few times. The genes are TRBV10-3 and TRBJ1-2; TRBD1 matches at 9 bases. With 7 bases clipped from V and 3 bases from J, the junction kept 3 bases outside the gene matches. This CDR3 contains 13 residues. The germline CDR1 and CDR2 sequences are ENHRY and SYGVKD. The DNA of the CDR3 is TGTGCCATCAAGGACAGGGGTTACTATGGCTACACCTTC. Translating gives CAIKDRGYYGYTF.

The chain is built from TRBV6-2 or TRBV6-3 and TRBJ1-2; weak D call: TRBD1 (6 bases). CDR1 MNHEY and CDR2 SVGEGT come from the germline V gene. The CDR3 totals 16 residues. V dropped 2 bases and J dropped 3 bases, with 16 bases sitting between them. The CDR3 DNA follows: TGTGCCAGCAGTTACCAACTAAGGGACACCGACTATGGCTACACCTTC. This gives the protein CASSYQLRDTDYGYTF.

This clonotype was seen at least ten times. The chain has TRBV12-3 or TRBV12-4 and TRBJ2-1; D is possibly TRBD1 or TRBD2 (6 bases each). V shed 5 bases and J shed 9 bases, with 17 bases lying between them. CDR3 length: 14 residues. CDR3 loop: CASSLMTGGAEQFF. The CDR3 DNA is TGTGCCAGCAGTCTGATGACAGGCGGGGCTGAGCAGTTCTTC.